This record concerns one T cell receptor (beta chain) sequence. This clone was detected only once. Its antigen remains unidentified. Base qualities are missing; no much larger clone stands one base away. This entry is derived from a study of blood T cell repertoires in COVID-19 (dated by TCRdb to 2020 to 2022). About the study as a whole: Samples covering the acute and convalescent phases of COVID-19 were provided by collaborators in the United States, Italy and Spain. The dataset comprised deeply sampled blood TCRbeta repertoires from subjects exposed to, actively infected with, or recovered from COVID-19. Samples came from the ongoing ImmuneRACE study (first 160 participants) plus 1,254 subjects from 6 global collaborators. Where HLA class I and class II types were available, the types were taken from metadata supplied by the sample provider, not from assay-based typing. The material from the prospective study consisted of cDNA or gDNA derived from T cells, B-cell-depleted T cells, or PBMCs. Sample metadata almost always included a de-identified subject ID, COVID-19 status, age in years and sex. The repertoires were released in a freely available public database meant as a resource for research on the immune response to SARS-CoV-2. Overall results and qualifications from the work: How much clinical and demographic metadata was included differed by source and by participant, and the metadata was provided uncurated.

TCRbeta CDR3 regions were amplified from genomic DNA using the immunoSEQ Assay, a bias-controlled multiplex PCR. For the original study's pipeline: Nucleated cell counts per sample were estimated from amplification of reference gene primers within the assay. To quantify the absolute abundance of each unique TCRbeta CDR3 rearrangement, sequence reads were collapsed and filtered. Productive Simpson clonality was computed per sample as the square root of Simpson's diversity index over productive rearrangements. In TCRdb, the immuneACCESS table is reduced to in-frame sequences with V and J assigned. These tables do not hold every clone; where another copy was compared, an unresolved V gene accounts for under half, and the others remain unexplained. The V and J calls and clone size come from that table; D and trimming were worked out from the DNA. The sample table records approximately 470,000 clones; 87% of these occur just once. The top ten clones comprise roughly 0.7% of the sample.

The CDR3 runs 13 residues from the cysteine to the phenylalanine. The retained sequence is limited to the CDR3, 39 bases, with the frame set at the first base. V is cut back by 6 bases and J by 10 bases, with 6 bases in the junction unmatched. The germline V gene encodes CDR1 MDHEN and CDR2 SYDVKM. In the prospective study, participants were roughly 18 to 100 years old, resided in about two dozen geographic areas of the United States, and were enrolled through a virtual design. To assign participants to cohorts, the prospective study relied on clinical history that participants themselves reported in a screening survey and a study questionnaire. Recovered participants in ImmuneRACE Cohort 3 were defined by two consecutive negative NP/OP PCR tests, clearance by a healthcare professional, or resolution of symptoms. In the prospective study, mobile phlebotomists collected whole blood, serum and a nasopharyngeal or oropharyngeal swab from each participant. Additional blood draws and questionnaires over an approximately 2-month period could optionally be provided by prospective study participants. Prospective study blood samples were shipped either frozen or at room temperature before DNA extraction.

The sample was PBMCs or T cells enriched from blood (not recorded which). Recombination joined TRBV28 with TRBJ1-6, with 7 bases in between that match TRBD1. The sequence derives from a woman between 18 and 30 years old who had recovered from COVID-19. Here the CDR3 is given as CASRPLGGSPLHF. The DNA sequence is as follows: TGTGCCAGCAGGCCCCTAGGGGGCTCACCCCTCCACTTT.